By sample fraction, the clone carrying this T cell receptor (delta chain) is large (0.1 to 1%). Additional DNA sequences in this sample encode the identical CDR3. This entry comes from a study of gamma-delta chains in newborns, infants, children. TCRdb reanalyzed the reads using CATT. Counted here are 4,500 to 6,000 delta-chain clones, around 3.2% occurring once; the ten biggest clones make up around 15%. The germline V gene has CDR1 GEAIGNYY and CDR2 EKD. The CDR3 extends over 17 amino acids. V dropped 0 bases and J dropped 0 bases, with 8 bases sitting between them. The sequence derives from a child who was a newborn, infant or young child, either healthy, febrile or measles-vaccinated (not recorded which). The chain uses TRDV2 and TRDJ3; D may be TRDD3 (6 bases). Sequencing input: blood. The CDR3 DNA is TGTGCCTGTGACACCGCGGGGGACTCCTGGGACACCCGACAGATGTTTTTC. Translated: CACDTAGDSWDTRQMFF.